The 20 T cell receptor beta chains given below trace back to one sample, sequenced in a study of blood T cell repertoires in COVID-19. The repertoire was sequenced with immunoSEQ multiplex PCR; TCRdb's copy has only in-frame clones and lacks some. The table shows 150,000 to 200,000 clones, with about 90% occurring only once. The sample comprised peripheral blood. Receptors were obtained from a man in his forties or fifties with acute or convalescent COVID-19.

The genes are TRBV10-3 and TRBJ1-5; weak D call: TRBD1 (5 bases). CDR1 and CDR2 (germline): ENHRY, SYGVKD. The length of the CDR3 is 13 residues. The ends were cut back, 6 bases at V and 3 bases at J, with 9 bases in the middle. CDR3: CAISTGNNQPQHF. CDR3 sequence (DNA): TGTGCCATCAGCACAGGAAACAATCAGCCCCAGCATTTT.

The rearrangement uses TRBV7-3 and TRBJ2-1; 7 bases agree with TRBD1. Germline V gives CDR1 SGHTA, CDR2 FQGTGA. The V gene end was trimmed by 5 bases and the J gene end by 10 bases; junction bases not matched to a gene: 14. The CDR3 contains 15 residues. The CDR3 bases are TGTGCCAGCAGCCACGGACAGGTCCCCGGTTGGGAGCAGTTCTTC. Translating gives CASSHGQVPGWEQFF. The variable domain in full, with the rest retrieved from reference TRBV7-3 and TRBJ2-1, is GAGVSQTPSNKVTEKGKYVELRCDPISGHTALYWYRQSLGQGPEFLIYFQGTGAADDSGLPNDRFFAVRPEGSVSTLKIQRTERGDSAVYLCASSHGQVPGWEQFFGPGTRLTVL.

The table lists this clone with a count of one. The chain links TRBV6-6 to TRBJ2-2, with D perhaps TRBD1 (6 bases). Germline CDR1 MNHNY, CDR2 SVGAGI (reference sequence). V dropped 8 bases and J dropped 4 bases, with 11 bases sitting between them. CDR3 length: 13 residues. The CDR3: CASRGQSTGELFF. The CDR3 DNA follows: TGTGCCAGCCGAGGACAGAGCACCGGGGAGCTGTTTTTT.

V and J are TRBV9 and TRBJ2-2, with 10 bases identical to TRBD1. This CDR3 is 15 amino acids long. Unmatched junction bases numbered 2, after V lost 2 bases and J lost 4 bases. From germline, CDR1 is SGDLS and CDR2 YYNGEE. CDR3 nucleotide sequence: TGTGCCAGCAGCGTCCGGGACAGGGGCACCGGGGAGCTGTTTTTT. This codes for CASSVRDRGTGELFF.

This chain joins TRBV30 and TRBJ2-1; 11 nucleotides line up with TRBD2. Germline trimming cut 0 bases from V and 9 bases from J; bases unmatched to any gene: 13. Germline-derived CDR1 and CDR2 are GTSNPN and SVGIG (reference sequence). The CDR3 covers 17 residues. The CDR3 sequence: CAWSVPSTTSGMGEQFF. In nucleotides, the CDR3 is TGTGCCTGGAGTGTACCCTCCACGACTAGCGGGATGGGTGAGCAGTTCTTC.

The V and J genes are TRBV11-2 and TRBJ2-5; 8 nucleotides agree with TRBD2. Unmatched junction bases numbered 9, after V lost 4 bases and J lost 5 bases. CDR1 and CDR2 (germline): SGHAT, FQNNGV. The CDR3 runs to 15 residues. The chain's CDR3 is CASSSLGGGGETQYF. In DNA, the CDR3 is TGTGCCAGCAGCTCGCTTGGAGGCGGGGGGGAGACCCAGTACTTC.

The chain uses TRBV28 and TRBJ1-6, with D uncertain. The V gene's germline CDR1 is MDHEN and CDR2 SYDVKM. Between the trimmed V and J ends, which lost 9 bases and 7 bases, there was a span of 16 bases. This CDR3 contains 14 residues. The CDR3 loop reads CASTWSTGNSPLHF. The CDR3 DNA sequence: TGTGCCAGTACCTGGAGTACTGGGAATTCACCCCTCCACTTT.

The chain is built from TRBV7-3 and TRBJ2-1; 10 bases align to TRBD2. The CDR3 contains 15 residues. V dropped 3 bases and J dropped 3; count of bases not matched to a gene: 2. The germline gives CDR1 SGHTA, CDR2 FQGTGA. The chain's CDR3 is CASSLGLALYNEQFF. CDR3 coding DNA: TGTGCCAGCAGCTTGGGACTAGCGCTCTACAATGAGCAGTTCTTC.

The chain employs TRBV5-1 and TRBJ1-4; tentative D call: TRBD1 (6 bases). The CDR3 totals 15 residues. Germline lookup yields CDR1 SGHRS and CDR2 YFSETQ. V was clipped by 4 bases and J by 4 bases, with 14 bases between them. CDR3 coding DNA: TGCGCCAGCAGCATTCAGGGGAGCTATAATGAAAAACTGTTTTTT. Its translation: CASSIQGSYNEKLFF.

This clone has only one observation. The CDR3, as DNA: TGTGCCAGTAGAGCCAGGGCGAATCAGCCCCAGCATTTT. Protein product: CASRARANQPQHF. The chain combines TRBV19 with TRBJ1-5, with D perhaps matching TRBD1 (5 bases). Trimming left V 6 bases short and J 4 bases short, with 10 bases between. CDR1 is LNHDA and CDR2 is SQIVND in the germline V gene (reference sequence). The CDR3 has 13 amino acids.

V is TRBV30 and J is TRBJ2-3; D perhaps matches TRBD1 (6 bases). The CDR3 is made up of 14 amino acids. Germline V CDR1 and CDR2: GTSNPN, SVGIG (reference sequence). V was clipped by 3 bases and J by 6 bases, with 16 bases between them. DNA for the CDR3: TGTGCCTGGAGGAGGACAGCTGCATGGGATACGCAGTATTTT. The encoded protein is CAWRRTAAWDTQYF. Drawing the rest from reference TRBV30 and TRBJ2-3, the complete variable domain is SQTIHQWPATLVQPVGSPLSLECTVEGTSNPNLYWYRQAAGRGLQLLFYSVGIGQISSEVPQNLSASRPQDRQFILSSKKLLLSDSGFYLCAWRRTAAWDTQYFGPGTRLTVL.

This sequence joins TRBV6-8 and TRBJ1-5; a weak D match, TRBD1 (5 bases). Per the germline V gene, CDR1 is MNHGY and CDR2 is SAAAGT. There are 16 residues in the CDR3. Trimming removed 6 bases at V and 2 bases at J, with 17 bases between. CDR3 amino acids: CASSRAGGEGNQPQHF. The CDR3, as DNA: TGTGCCAGCAGCCGCGCCGGGGGGGAAGGCAATCAGCCCCAGCATTTT.

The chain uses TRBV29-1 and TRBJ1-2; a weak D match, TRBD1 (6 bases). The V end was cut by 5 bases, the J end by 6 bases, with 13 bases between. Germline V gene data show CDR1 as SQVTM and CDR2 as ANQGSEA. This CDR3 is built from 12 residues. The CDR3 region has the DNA TGCAGCGTTATGGACAGTCGACATGGCTACACCTTC. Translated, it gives CSVMDSRHGYTF.

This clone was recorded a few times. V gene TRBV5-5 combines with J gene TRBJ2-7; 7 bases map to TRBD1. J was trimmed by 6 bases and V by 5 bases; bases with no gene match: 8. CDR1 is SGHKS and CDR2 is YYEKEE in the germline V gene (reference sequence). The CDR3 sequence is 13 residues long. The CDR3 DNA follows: TGTGCCAGCAGTCGAACTACAGGGGTCGAGCAGTACGTC. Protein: CASSRTTGVEQYV.

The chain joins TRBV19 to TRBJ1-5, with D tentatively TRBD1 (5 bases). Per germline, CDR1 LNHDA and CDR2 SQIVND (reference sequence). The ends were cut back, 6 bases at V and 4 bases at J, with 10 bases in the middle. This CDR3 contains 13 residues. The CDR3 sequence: CASSFSGNQPQHF. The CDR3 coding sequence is TGTGCCAGTAGCTTCTCAGGGAATCAGCCCCAGCATTTT.

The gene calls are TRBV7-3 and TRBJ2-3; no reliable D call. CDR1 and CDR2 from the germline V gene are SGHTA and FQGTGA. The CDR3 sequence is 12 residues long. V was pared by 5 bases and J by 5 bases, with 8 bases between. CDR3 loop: CASSLNGDTQYF. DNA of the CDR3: TGTGCCAGCAGCCTTAACGGAGATACGCAGTATTTT.

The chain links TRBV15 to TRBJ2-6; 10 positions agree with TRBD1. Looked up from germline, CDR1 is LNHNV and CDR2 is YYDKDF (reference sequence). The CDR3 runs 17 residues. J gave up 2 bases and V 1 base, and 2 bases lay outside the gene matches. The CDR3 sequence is CATSRATGGAGANVLTF. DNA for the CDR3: TGTGCCACCAGCAGAGCGACAGGGGGCGCTGGGGCCAACGTCCTGACTTTC. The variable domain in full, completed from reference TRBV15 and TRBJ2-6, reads DAMVIQNPRYQVTQFGKPVTLSCSQTLNHNVMYWYQQKSSQAPKLLFHYYDKDFNNEADTPDNFQSRRPNTSFCFLDIRSPGLGDTAMYLCATSRATGGAGANVLTFGAGSRLTVL.

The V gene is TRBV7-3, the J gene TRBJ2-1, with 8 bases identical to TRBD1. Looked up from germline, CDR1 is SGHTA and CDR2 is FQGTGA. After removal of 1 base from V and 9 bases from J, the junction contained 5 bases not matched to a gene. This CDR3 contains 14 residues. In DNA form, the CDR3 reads TGTGCCAGCAGCTTAAATATTGGGACAGGTGAGCAGTTCTTC. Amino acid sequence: CASSLNIGTGEQFF. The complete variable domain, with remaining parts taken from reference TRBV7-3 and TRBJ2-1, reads GAGVSQTPSNKVTEKGKYVELRCDPISGHTALYWYRQSLGQGPEFLIYFQGTGAADDSGLPNDRFFAVRPEGSVSTLKIQRTERGDSAVYLCASSLNIGTGEQFFGPGTRLTVL.

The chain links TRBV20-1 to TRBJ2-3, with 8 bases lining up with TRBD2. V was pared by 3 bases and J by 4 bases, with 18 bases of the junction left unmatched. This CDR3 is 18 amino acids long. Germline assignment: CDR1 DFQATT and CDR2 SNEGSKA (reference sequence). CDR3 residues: CSASLLGGGTLGADTQYF. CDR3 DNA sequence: TGCAGTGCTAGTCTCCTGGGCGGGGGGACCCTAGGGGCAGATACGCAGTATTTT.

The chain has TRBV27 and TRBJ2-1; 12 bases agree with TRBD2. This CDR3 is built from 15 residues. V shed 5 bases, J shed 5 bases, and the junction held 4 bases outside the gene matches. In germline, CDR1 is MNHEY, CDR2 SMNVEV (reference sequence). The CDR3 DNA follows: TGTGCCAGCAGTGCGGGGACTAGCGGGCACAATGAGCAGTTCTTC. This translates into CASSAGTSGHNEQFF.